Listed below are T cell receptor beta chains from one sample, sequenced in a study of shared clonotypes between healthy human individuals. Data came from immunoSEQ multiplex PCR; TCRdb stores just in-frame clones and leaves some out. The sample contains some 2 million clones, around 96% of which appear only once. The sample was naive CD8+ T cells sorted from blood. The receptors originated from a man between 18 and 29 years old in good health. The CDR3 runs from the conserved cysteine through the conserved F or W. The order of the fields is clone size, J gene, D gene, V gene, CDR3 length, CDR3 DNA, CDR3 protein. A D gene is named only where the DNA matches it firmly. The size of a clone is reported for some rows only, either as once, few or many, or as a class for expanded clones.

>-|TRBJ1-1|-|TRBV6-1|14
TGTGCCAGCAGCTTGCTTTGGGAGAACACTGAAGCTTTCTTT
CASSLLWENTEAFF
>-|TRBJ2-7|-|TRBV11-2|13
TGTGCCAGCAGCCTACTCATGGGCTACGAGCAGTACTTC
CASSLLMGYEQYF
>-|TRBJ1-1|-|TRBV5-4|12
TGTGCCAGCAGGAGGGGGAGCACTGAAGCTTTCTTT
CASRRGSTEAFF
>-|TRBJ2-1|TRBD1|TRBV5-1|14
TGCGCCAGCAGCTTGGGGGACAGCGCCAATGAGCAGCTCTTC
CASSLGDSANEQLF
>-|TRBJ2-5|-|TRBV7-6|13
TGTGCCAGCAGCCACGGGACGGAAGAGACCCAGTACTTC
CASSHGTEETQYF
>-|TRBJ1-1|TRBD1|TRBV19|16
TGTGCCAGTGTCCCATTACCCCAGGGGGCGAACACTGAAGCTTTCTTT
CASVPLPQGANTEAFF
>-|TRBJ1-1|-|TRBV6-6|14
TGTGCCAGCAGTGAGACAGTAATGAACACTGAAGCTTTCTTT
CASSETVMNTEAFF
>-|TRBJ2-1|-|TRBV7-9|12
TGTGCCAGCAGCTTAGCTTTAAATGAGCAGTTCTTC
CASSLALNEQFF
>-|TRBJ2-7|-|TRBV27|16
TGTGCCAGCAGTTTATCAGGTGCGGGGATCCCCTACGAGCAGTACTTC
CASSLSGAGIPYEQYF
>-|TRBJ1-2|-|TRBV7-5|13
TGTGCCAGAAGCTTTAATACTGGGTATGGCTACACCTTC
CARSFNTGYGYTF
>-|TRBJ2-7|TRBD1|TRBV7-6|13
TGTGCCAGCAGCCAGACAGGGTTCTACGAGCAGTACTTC
CASSQTGFYEQYF
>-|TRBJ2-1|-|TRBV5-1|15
TGCGCCAGCAGCTTGGTGGGGGGACCCTACAATGAGCAGTTCTTC
CASSLVGGPYNEQFF
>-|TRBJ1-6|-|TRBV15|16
TGTGCCACCAGCAGAGGGTCAGACGTCGGCAATTCACCCCTCCACTTT
CATSRGSDVGNSPLHF
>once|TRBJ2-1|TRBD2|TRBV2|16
TGTGCCAGCAGTGAGGCTAGCGGGACCCTCTACAATGAGCAGTTCTTC
CASSEASGTLYNEQFF
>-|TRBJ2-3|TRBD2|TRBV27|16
TGTGCCAGCAGTTTAGTTGGCGGGGGGGGCACAGATACGCAGTATTTT
CASSLVGGGGTDTQYF
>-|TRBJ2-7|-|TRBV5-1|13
TGCGCCAGCAGCCTCAGTCCGGGCTACGAGCAGTACTTC
CASSLSPGYEQYF
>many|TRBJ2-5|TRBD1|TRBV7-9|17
TGTGCCAGCAGCTTAGCGGGGGACAGGGGGTGGCAAGAGACCCAGTACTTC
CASSLAGDRGWQETQYF
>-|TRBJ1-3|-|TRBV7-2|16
TGTGCCAGCAGCCTCTGGGGTCGCGGCTCTGGAAACACCATATATTTT
CASSLWGRGSGNTIYF
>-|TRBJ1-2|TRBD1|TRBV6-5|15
TGTGCCAGCAGTTACTCCAGGACAGGGTACTATGGCTACACCTTC
CASSYSRTGYYGYTF
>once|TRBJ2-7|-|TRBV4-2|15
TGTGCCAGCAGCCAAGGTTGGCTAGCCGAGTACGAGCAGTACTTC
CASSQGWLAEYEQYF
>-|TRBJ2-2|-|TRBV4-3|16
TGCGCCAGCAGCCAAGACTGGGCAGGGGAGAACGGGGAGCTGTTTTTT
CASSQDWAGENGELFF
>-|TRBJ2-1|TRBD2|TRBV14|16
TGTGCCAGCAGCCAACTGACTAGCGGGAGGGCCGATGAGCAGTTCTTC
CASSQLTSGRADEQFF
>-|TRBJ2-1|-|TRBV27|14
TGTGCCAGCAGTTTGGGGCCCATTTACAATGAGCAGTTCTTC
CASSLGPIYNEQFF
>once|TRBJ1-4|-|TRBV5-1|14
TGCGCCAGCAGCACGGGATGGGCTAATGAAAAACTGTTTTTT
CASSTGWANEKLFF
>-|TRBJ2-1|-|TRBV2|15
TGTGCCAGCAGTGAAGCGCCGGGACCCAACAATGAGCAGTTCTTC
CASSEAPGPNNEQFF
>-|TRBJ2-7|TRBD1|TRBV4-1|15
TGCGCCAGCAGCCAGGACGGGACAGGGGGACGCGAGCAGTACTTC
CASSQDGTGGREQYF
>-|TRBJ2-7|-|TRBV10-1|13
TGCGCCAGCAGCGCGCGGCCGACCTACGAGCAGTACTTC
CASSARPTYEQYF
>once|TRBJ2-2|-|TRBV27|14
TGTGCCAGCAGTTTATTAACGAACACCGGGGAGCTGTTTTTT
CASSLLTNTGELFF
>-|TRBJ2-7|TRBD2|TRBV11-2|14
TGTGCCAGCAGCTTAGATCTAGCGGACTACGAGCAGTACTTC
CASSLDLADYEQYF
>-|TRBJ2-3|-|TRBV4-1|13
TGCGCCAGCAGCCAAATAGGGGCAGATACGCAGTATTTT
CASSQIGADTQYF
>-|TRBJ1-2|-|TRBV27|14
TGTGCCAGCAGTTTAGGGGGGCTTGGCTATGGCTACACCTTC
CASSLGGLGYGYTF
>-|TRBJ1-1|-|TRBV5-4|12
TGTGCCAGCAGCTTATGGGACGGTGAAGCTTTCTTT
CASSLWDGEAFF
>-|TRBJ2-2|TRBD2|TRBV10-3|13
TGTGCCATCGCTAGCGGGAACACCGGGGAGCTGTTTTTT
CAIASGNTGELFF
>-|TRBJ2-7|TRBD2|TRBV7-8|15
TGTGCCAGCAGCTTACTAGCGGGAGGGTTCTACGAGCAGTACTTC
CASSLLAGGFYEQYF
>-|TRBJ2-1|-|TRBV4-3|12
TGCGCCAGCAGCCAAGATGGTGGGGAGCAGTTCTTC
CASSQDGGEQFF
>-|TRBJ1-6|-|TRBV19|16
TGTGCCAGTAGTATAGCACGTCCGGGGGCTCGTTCACCCCTCCACTTT
CASSIARPGARSPLHF
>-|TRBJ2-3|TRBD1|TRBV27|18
TGTGCCAGCAGTCCGGGACAGGGTCCCCTAACGGGCACAGATACGCAGTATTTT
CASSPGQGPLTGTDTQYF
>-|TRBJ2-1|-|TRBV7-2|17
TGTGCCAGCAGCTTAGGTTTTGTCGGGAGTTCCTACAATGAGCAGTTCTTC
CASSLGFVGSSYNEQFF
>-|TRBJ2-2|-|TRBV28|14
TGTGCCAGCAGTTTACTAGAAAACACCGGGGAGCTGTTTTTT
CASSLLENTGELFF
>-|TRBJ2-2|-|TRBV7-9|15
TGTGCCAGCAGCGTCGCCTGGGGGGTTCCCGGGGAGCTGTTTTTT
CASSVAWGVPGELFF
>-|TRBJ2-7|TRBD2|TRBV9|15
TGTGCCAGCAGCGAGAAGGGACTAGCGGGGTACGAGCAGTACTTC
CASSEKGLAGYEQYF
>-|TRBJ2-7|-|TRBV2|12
TGTGCCAGCAGCCTAGGAGGGGCAGGGCAGTACTTC
CASSLGGAGQYF
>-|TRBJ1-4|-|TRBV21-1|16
TGTGCCAGCAGCAAAGACCCCAGGTCCGAGAGTGAAAAACTGTTTTTT
CASSKDPRSESEKLFF
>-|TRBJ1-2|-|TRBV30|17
TGTGCCTGGAGTGACCTCCCTTGGGGGGCGATTAACTATGGCTACACCTTC
CAWSDLPWGAINYGYTF
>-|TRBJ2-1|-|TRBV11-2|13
TGTGCCAGCAGCTTAGGATCGGGGCAAGAGCAGTTCTTC
CASSLGSGQEQFF
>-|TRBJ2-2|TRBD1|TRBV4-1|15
TGCGCCAGCAGCCAAGGGACAGGGAGCACCGGGGAGCTGTTTTTT
CASSQGTGSTGELFF
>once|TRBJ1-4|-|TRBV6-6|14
TGTGCCAGCAGCCCCGGAGGGGAGGATGAAAAACTGTTTTTT
CASSPGGEDEKLFF
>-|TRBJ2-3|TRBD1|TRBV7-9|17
TGTGCCAGCAGCCAAGTGGGACAGTTGTTACTCACAGATACGCAGTATTTT
CASSQVGQLLLTDTQYF
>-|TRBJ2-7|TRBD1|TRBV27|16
TGTGCCAGCAGCCTACAGACCGGGACAGGGGCATCCGAGCAGTACTTC
CASSLQTGTGASEQYF
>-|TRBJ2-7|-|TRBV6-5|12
TGTGCCACCCGGAGTGGCTCCTACGAGCAGTACTTC
CATRSGSYEQYF
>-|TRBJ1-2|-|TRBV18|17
TGTGCCAGCTCACCCCGGCCAGTCCGGGACTTTAACTATGGCTACACCTTC
CASSPRPVRDFNYGYTF
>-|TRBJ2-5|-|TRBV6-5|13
TGTGCCAGCAGTTACGATCGGGGGGAGACCCAGTACTTC
CASSYDRGETQYF
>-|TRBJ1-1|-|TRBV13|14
TGTGCCAGCAGCTTCGACAGGCAGAACACTGAAGCTTTCTTT
CASSFDRQNTEAFF
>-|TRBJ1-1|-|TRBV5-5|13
TGTGCCAGCAGCTTAGTTAGCGATACTGAAGCTTTCTTT
CASSLVSDTEAFF
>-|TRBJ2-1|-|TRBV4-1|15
TGCGCCAGCAGCCAAGGGGCAGGGGAATTCGATGAGCAGTTCTTC
CASSQGAGEFDEQFF
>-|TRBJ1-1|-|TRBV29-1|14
TGCAGCGTACTAACTGGGACATCAGACACTGAAGCTTTCTTT
CSVLTGTSDTEAFF
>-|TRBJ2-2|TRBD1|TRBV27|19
TGTGCCAGCAGTTCCAGAAAGACAGGGCCGGGAAGGGTCACCGGGGAGCTGTTTTTT
CASSSRKTGPGRVTGELFF
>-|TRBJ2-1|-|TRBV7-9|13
TGTGCCAGCAGCCCAACTAGCTACAATGAGCAGTTCTTC
CASSPTSYNEQFF
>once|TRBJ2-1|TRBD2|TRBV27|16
TGTGCCAGCAGTTTATTGGGCGGGGGAGGCTACAATGAGCAGTTCTTC
CASSLLGGGGYNEQFF
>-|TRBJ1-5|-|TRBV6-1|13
TGTGCCAGCAGTGATATGGACCATCAGCCCCAGCATTTT
CASSDMDHQPQHF